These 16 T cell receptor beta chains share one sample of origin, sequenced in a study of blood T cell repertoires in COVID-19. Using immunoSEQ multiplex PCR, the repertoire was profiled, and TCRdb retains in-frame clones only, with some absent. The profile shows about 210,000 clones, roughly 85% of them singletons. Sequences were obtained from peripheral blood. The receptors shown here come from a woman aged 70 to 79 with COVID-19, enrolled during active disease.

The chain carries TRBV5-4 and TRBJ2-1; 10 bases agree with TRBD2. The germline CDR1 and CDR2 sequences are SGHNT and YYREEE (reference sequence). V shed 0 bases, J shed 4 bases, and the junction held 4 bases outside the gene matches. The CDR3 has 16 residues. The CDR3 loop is CASSLDRAGGYNEQFF. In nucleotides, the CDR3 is TGTGCCAGCAGCTTGGACCGAGCGGGAGGGTACAATGAGCAGTTCTTC. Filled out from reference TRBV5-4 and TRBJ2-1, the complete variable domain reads ETGVTQSPTHLIKTRGQQVTLRCSSQSGHNTVSWYQQALGQGPQFIFQYYREEENGRGNFPPRFSGLQFPNYSSELNVNALELDDSALYLCASSLDRAGGYNEQFFGPGTRLTVL.

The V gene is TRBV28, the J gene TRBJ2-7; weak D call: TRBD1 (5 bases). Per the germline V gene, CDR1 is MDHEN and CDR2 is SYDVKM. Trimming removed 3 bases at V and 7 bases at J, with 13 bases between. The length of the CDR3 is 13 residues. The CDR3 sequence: CASSLPLPGEQYF. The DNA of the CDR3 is TGTGCCAGCAGTTTGCCCCTACCAGGGGAGCAGTACTTC.

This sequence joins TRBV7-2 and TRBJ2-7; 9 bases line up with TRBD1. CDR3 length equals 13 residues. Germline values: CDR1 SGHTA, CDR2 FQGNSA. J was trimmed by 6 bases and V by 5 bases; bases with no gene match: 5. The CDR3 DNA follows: TGTGCCAGCAGCCCCAGGACAGGGGTCGAGCAGTACTTC. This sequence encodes CASSPRTGVEQYF. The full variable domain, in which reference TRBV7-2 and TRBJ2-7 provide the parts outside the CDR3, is GAGVSQSPSNKVTEKGKDVELRCDPISGHTALYWYRQSLGQGLEFLIYFQGNSAPDKSGLPSDRFSAERTGGSVSTLTIQRTQQEDSAVYLCASSPRTGVEQYFGPGTRLTVT.

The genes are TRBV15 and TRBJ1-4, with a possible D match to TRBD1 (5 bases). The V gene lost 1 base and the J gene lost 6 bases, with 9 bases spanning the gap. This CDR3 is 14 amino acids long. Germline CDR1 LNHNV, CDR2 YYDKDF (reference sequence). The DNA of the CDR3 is TGTGCCACCAGCAGAGGGCGGGGGTATGAAAAACTGTTTTTT. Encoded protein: CATSRGRGYEKLFF.

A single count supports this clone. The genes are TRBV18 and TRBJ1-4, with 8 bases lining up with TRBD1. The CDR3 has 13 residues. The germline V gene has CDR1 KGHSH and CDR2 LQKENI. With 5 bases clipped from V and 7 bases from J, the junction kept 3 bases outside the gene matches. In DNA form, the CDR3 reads TGTGCCAGCTCAGGTACAGGGGGTGAAAAACTGTTTTTT. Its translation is CASSGTGGEKLFF.

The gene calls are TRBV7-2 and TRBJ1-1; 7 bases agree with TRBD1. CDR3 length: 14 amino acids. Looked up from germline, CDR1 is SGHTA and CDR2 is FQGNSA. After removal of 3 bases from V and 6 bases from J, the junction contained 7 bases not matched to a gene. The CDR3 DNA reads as TGTGCCAGCAGCTTGACAGGGTTTCTCGCTGAAGCTTTCTTT. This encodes CASSLTGFLAEAFF.

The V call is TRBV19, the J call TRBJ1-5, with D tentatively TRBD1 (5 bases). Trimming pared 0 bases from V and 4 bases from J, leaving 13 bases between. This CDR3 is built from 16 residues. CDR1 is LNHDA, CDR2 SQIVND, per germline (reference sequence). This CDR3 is CASSIERGSGNQPQHF. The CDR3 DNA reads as TGTGCCAGTAGTATAGAACGGGGGAGTGGGAATCAGCCCCAGCATTTT.

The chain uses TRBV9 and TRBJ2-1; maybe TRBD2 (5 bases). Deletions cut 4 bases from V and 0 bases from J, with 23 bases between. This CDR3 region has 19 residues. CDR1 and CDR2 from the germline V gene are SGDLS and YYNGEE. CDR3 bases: TGTGCCAGCAGCCTAACCTTGTTGGGGAGCTCCGTCTCCTACAATGAGCAGTTCTTC. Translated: CASSLTLLGSSVSYNEQFF.

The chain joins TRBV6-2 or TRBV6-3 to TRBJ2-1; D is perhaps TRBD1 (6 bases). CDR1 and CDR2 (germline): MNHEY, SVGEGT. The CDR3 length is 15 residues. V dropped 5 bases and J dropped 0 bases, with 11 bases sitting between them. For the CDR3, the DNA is TGTGCCAGCAGTCGAACAGGGAGCTCCTACAATGAGCAGTTCTTC. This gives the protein CASSRTGSSYNEQFF.

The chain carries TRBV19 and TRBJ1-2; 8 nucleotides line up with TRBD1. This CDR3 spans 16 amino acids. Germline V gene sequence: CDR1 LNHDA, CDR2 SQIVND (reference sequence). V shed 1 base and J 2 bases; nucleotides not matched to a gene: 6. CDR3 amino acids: CASSIAHRGANYGYTF. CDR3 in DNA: TGTGCCAGTAGTATAGCGCACAGGGGGGCGAACTATGGCTACACCTTC.

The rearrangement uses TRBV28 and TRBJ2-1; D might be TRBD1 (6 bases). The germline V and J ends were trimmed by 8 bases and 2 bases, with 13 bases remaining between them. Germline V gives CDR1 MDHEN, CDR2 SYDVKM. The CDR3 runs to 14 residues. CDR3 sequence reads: CASQGTVAYNEQFF. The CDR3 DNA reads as TGTGCCAGCCAGGGGACGGTAGCCTACAATGAGCAGTTCTTC.

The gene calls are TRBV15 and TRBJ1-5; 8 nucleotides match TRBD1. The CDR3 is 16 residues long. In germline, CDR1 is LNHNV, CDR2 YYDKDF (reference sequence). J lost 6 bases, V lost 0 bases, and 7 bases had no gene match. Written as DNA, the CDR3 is TGTGCCACCAGCAGAGACCTGACAGGGGTCGTTCAGCCCCAGCATTTT. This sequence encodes CATSRDLTGVVQPQHF.

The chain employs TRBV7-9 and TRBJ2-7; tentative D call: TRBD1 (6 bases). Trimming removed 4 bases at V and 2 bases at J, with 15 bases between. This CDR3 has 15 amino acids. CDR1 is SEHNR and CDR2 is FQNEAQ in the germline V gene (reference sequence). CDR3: CASSYEQGVAYEQYF. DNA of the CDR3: TGTGCCAGCAGCTACGAACAGGGTGTGGCCTACGAGCAGTACTTC.

The CDR3 sequence: CSAETGIYEQYF. CDR3 nucleotides: TGCAGCGCCGAGACAGGGATCTACGAGCAGTACTTC. This sequence joins TRBV29-1 and TRBJ2-7, with 7 bases matching TRBD1. J gave up 3 bases and V 7 bases, and 6 bases lay outside the gene matches. The CDR3 has 12 amino acids. Germline CDR1 and CDR2: SQVTM and ANQGSEA.

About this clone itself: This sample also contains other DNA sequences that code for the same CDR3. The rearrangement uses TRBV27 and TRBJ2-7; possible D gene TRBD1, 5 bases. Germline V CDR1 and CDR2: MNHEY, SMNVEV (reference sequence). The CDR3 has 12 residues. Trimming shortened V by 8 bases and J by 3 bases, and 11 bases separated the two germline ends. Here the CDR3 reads CASQGVSYEQYF. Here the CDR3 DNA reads TGTGCCAGCCAAGGGGTGAGCTACGAGCAGTACTTC.

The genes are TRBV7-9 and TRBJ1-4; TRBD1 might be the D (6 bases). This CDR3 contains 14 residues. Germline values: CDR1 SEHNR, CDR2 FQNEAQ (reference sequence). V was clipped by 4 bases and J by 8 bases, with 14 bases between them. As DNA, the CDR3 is TGTGCCAGCAGCTCAGCGGGGGCCGGGGAAAAACTGTTTTTT. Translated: CASSSAGAGEKLFF.